These T cell receptor beta chains were read from a single sample in a study of blood T cell repertoires in COVID-19. The repertoire was sequenced with immunoSEQ multiplex PCR; TCRdb's copy has only in-frame clones and lacks some. The sample holds about 140,000 clones; about 86% are singletons and the top ten take almost 8.5%. Sequenced material: peripheral blood. Receptor source: a woman aged 60-75 years with acute or convalescent COVID-19. Both conserved end residues are part of each CDR3. A D gene is named only where the DNA matches it firmly.

len: 14; j_gene: TRBJ1-4; d_gene: TRBD1; v_gene: TRBV5-1; CDR3aa: CASHRQGAGEKLFF
len: 16; j_gene: TRBJ1-2; d_gene: TRBD1; v_gene: TRBV5-6; CDR3aa: CASSLEGREGGLGYTF
len: 12; j_gene: TRBJ1-2; d_gene: NA; v_gene: TRBV19; CDR3aa: CASGWSNYGYTF
len: 15; j_gene: TRBJ1-5; d_gene: TRBD1; v_gene: TRBV3-1/TRBV3-2; CDR3aa: CASSQRDRGHQPQHF
len: 11; j_gene: TRBJ2-1; d_gene: TRBD1; v_gene: TRBV6-5; CDR3aa: CASSSGDRQIF
len: 14; j_gene: TRBJ2-3; d_gene: NA; v_gene: TRBV5-6; CDR3aa: CASSDEKGADTQYF
len: 14; j_gene: TRBJ1-1; d_gene: NA; v_gene: TRBV12-5; CDR3aa: CASGLGTVNTEAFF
len: 13; j_gene: TRBJ2-1; d_gene: NA; v_gene: TRBV24-1; CDR3aa: CATSDLLANEQFF
len: 16; j_gene: TRBJ1-5; d_gene: TRBD1; v_gene: TRBV4-1; CDR3aa: CASSRVWDRADQPQHF
len: 16; j_gene: TRBJ2-1; d_gene: NA; v_gene: TRBV28; CDR3aa: CASSLWGTGPEGEQFF
len: 19; j_gene: TRBJ2-5; d_gene: TRBD2; v_gene: TRBV4-1; CDR3aa: CASSQGTSGGAPSSGTQYF
len: 16; j_gene: TRBJ2-2; d_gene: TRBD1; v_gene: TRBV19; CDR3aa: CASRISGTGVAGELFF
len: 15; j_gene: TRBJ1-1; d_gene: NA; v_gene: TRBV14; CDR3aa: CASSLVRGGFGEAFF
len: 16; j_gene: TRBJ1-4; d_gene: NA; v_gene: TRBV19; CDR3aa: CASSMGRGLSNEKLFF
len: 13; j_gene: TRBJ1-5; d_gene: NA; v_gene: TRBV23-1; CDR3aa: CASSQHSNQPQHF
len: 16; j_gene: TRBJ2-3; d_gene: NA; v_gene: TRBV19; CDR3aa: CASSTPGGGGLVTQYF
len: 19; j_gene: TRBJ2-2; d_gene: NA; v_gene: TRBV12-5; CDR3aa: CASGLVLWGTGANTGELFF
len: 11; j_gene: TRBJ1-5; d_gene: NA; v_gene: TRBV12-3/TRBV12-4; CDR3aa: CASSKNQPQHF
len: 15; j_gene: TRBJ1-4; d_gene: NA; v_gene: TRBV14; CDR3aa: CASSQEIGPGEKLFF
len: 13; j_gene: TRBJ2-7; d_gene: NA; v_gene: TRBV5-1; CDR3aa: CASSLSVAYEQYF